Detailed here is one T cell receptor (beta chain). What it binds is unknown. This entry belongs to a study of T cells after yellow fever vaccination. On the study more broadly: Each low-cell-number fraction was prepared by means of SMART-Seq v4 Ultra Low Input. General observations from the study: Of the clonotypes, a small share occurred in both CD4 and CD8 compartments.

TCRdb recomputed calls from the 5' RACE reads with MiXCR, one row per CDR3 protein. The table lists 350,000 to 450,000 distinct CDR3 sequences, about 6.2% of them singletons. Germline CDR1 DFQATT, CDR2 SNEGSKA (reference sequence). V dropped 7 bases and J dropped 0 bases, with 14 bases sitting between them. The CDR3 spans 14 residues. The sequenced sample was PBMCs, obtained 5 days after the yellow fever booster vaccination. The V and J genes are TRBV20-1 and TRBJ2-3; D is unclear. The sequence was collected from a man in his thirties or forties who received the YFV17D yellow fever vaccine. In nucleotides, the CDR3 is TGCAGTGAGTGGAACGGATATAGCACAGATACGCAGTATTTT. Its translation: CSEWNGYSTDTQYF.